The present T cell receptor beta chain was sequenced within a study of blood T cell repertoires in COVID-19. CDR1 is SGHTA and CDR2 is FQGTGA in the germline V gene. V trimming: 2 bases; J trimming: 7 bases; junction bases outside the gene matches: 5. The CDR3 consists of 14 residues. Generated by immunoSEQ multiplex PCR, the TCRdb table keeps only in-frame clones and is missing some. The data show about 240,000 clones, 85% to 90% seen once. This chain joins TRBV7-3 and TRBJ2-1; 7 bases map to TRBD1. This clonotype was sampled from a woman under 40 who had recovered from COVID-19. Material for sequencing was PBMCs or T cells enriched from blood (not recorded which). The CDR3 DNA follows: TGTGCCAGCAGCTTAGGGACAGTCGTGAATGAGCAGTTCTTC. This translates into CASSLGTVVNEQFF.